Shown below are 6 T cell receptor beta chains from a single sample sequenced in a study of T cells in localized non-small cell lung cancer. Libraries were prepared by immunoSEQ multiplex PCR; TCRdb keeps only in-frame clonotypes and omits some of them. This table has nearly 1,500 clones, 25% to 35% appearing once. The input for sequencing was normal lung tissue next to the tumor, taken before any cancer treatment. All receptors derive from a man aged 40 to 70 with stage II squamous cell lung carcinoma.

By share, this clone counts as medium-sized. This chain joins TRBV11-3 and TRBJ2-7; the D gene could be TRBD1 or TRBD2 (5 bases each). V gave up 5 bases and J gave up 2 bases, with 13 bases separating them. Germline loops: CDR1 SGHNT, CDR2 YENEEA. This CDR3 is built from 14 residues. The DNA of the CDR3 is TGTGCCAGCAGCCCAGGGACCGCGACCTACGAGCAGTACTTC. Encoded protein: CASSPGTATYEQYF.

This clone was counted a few times. The V gene is TRBV6-8, the J gene TRBJ2-7; 8 bases are a match to TRBD2. V shed 2 bases and J 7 bases; nucleotides not matched to a gene: 13. Germline V gives CDR1 MNHGY, CDR2 SAAAGT. This CDR3 comprises 16 residues. The CDR3 here is CASSYGPAGASGEQYF. DNA of the CDR3: TGTGCCAGCAGTTACGGACCAGCGGGGGCCTCGGGGGAGCAGTACTTC.

This clone is medium-sized. The chain carries TRBV6-8 and TRBJ1-1; 7 bases are shared with TRBD1. In germline, CDR1 is MNHGY, CDR2 SAAAGT. CDR3 size: 15 residues. With 4 bases clipped from V and 2 bases from J, the junction kept 7 bases outside the gene matches. CDR3 loop: CASSLSGQDNTEAFF. CDR3 in DNA: TGTGCCAGCAGTTTGTCAGGACAGGACAACACTGAAGCTTTCTTT.

V and J are TRBV19 and TRBJ1-1; 7 bases are shared with TRBD1. The CDR3 extends over 14 amino acids. The germline CDR1 and CDR2 sequences are LNHDA and SQIVND (reference sequence). J gave up 4 bases and V 2 bases, and 4 bases lay outside the gene matches. CDR3 sequence reads: CASSIPGQPTEAFF. CDR3 DNA: TGTGCCAGTAGTATACCGGGACAGCCCACTGAAGCTTTCTTT.

This clone was seen more than once but under ten times. The rearrangement uses TRBV11-3 and TRBJ2-7; TRBD1 agrees at 8 bases. Unmatched junction bases numbered 2, after V lost 1 base and J lost 3 bases. Germline V gene lookup returns CDR1 SGHNT and CDR2 YENEEA. The CDR3 is made up of 14 amino acids. CDR3 DNA sequence: TGTGCCAGCAGCTTAGGGGACAGGAGCTACGAGCAGTACTTC. It specifies CASSLGDRSYEQYF.

V is TRBV28 and J is TRBJ2-2; D may be TRBD1 (6 bases). The V gene lost 4 bases and the J gene lost 4 bases, with 10 bases spanning the gap. The CDR3 runs 14 residues. Germline CDR1 is MDHEN and CDR2 is SYDVKM. The CDR3 reads CASSSGHPTGELFF. The CDR3 DNA reads as TGTGCCAGCAGTTCGGGACACCCCACCGGGGAGCTGTTTTTT.